This T cell receptor (beta chain) was documented in a study of blood T cell repertoires in COVID-19. Study at large: Sites in the United States, Italy and Spain provided acute and convalescent COVID-19 samples. PBMCs, B-cell-depleted T cells, or T cells provided the cDNA or gDNA that made up the material.

Authors' data handling: Reference gene primer amplification yielded estimated nucleated cell counts. The table came from immunoSEQ multiplex PCR; TCRdb's copy has only in-frame clones and leaves some out. V, J and clone size were drawn from that table, and D and trimming were deduced from the DNA. Of about 300,000 clones listed, around 84% are singletons. This CDR3 has 13 amino acids. Trimming shortened V by 5 bases and J by 6 bases, and 11 bases separated the two germline ends. Per the germline V gene, CDR1 is MNHEY and CDR2 is SMNVEV (reference sequence). The V and J genes are TRBV27 and TRBJ2-1; TRBD1 is a possible D gene (5 bases). This TCR came from a man between 65 and 85 years old with acute or convalescent COVID-19. Material: peripheral blood. For the CDR3, the DNA is TGTGCCAGCAGTCCCGGCAGGGTCAATGAGCAGTTCTTC. This sequence encodes CASSPGRVNEQFF.